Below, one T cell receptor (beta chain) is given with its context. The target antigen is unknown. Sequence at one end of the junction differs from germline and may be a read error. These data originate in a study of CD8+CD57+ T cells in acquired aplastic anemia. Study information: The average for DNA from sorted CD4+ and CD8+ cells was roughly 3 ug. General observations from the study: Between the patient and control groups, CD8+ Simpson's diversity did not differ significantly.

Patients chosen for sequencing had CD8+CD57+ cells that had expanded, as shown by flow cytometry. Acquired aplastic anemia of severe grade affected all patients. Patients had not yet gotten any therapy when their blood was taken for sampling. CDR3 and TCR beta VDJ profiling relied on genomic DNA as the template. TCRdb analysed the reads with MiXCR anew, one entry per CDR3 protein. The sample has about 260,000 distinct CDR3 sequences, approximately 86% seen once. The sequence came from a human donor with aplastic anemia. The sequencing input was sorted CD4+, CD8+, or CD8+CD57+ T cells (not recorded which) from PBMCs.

CDR3 bases: TGTGCCAGCAGTTTAGGCGGAGGTCCCGTTACGCAGTTTTTC. This sequence encodes CASSLGGGPVTQFF. The rearrangement uses TRBV7-8 and TRBJ2-1, with TRBD2 as a possible D gene (5 bases). CDR3 size: 14 residues. CDR1 is SGHVS and CDR2 is FQNEAQ in the germline V gene. The full variable domain, completed using reference TRBV7-8 and TRBJ2-1, is GAGVSQSPRYKVAKRGQDVALRCDPISGHVSLFWYQQALGQGPEFLTYFQNEAQLDKSGLPSDRFFAERPEGSVSTLKIQRTQQEDSAVYLCASSLGGGPVTQFFGPGTRLTVL.